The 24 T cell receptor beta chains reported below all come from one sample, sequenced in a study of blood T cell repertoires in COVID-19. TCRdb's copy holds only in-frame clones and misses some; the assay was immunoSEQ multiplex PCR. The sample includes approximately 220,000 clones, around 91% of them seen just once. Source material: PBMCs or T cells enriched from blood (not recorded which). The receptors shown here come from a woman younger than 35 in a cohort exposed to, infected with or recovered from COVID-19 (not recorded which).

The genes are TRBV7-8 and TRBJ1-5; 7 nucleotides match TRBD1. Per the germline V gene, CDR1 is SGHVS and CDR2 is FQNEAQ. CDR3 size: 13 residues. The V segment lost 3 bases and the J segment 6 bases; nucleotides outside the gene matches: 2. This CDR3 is CASSLAGGQPQHF. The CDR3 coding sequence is TGTGCCAGCAGCTTGGCAGGGGGTCAGCCCCAGCATTTT. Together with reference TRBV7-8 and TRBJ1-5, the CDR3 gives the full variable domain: GAGVSQSPRYKVAKRGQDVALRCDPISGHVSLFWYQQALGQGPEFLTYFQNEAQLDKSGLPSDRFFAERPEGSVSTLKIQRTQQEDSAVYLCASSLAGGQPQHFGDGTRLSIL.

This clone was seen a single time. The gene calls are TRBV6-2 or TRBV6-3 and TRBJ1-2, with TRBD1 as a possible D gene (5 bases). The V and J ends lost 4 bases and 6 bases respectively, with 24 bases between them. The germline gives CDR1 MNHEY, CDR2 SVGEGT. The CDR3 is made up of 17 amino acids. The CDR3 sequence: CASSSGVLNRKGHGYTF. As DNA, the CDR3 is TGTGCCAGCAGTTCAGGAGTATTAAACAGGAAGGGGCATGGCTACACCTTC.

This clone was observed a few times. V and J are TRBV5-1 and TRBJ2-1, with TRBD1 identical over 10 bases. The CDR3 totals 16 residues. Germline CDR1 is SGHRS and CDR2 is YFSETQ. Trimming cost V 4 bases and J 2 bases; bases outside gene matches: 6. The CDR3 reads CASSQTGGGTYNEQFF. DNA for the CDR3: TGCGCCAGCAGCCAGACAGGGGGCGGAACCTACAATGAGCAGTTCTTC.

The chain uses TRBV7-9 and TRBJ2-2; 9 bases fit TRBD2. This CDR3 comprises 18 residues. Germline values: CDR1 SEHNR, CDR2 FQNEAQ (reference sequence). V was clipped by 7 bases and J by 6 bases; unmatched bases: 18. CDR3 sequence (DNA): TGTGCCAGCACCCTTACTGTAGGGCGGGGGGGCCCCCCCGGGGAGCTGTTTTTT. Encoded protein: CASTLTVGRGGPPGELFF.

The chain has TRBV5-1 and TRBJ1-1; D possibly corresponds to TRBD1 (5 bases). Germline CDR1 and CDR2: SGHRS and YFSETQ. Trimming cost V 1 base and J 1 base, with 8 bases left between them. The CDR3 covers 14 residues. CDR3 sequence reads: CASSLRTPNTEAFF. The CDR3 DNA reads TGCGCCAGCAGCTTGAGGACACCGAACACTGAAGCTTTCTTT.

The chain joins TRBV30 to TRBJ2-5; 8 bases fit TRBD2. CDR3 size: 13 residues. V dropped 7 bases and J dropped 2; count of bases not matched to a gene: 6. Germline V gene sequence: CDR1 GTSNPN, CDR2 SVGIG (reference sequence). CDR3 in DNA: TGTGCCTCTTCACTAGCGGTTCAAGAGACCCAGTACTTC. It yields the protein CASSLAVQETQYF.

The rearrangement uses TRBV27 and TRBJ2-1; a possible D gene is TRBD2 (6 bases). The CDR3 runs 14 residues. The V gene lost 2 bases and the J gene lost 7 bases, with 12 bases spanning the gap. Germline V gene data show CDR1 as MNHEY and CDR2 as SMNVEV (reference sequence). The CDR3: CASSLLRDGNEQFF. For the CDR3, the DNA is TGTGCCAGCAGTTTACTGCGGGACGGAAATGAGCAGTTCTTC.

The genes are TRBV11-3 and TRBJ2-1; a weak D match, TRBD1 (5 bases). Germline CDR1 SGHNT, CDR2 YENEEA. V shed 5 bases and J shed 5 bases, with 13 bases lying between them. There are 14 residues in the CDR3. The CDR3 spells CASSPTQDNNEQFF. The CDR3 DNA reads TGTGCCAGCAGCCCGACGCAGGACAACAATGAGCAGTTCTTC.

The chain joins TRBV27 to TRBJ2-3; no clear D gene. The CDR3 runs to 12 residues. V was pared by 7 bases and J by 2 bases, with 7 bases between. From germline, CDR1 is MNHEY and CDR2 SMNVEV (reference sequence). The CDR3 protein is CASTDFTDTQYF. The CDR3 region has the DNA TGTGCCAGCACAGACTTCACAGATACGCAGTATTTT.

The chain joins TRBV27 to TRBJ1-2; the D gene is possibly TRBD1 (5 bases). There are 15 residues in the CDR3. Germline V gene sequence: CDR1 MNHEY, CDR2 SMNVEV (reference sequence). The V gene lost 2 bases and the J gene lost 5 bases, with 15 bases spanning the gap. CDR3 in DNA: TGTGCCAGCAGTTTAAAGGCAGGGCAGGAGTATGGCTACACCTTC. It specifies CASSLKAGQEYGYTF.

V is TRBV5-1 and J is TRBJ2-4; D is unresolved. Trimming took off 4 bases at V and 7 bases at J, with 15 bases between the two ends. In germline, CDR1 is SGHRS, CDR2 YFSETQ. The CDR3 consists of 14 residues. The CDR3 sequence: CASSEGESGNIQYF. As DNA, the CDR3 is TGCGCCAGCAGCGAAGGAGAATCTGGGAACATTCAGTACTTC.

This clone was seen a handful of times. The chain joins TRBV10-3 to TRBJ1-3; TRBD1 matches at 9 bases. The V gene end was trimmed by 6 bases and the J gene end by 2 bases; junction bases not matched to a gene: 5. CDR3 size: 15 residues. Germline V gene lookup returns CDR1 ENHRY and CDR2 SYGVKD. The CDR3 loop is CAISARTGAGNTIYF. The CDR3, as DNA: TGTGCCATCAGCGCTCGGACAGGGGCTGGAAACACCATATATTTT.

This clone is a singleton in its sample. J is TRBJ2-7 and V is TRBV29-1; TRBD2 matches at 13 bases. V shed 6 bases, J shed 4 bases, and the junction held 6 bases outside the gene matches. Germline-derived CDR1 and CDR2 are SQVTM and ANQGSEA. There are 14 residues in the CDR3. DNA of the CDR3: TGCAGCGTAGGTAGGACTAGCGGGAGATACGAGCAGTACTTC. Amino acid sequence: CSVGRTSGRYEQYF.

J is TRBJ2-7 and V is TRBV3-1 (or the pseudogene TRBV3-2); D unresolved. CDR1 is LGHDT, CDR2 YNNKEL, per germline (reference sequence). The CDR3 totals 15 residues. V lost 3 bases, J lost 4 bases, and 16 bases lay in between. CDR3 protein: CASSQQPGTLYEQYF. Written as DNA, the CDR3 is TGTGCCAGCAGCCAGCAACCGGGTACCCTGTACGAGCAGTACTTC.

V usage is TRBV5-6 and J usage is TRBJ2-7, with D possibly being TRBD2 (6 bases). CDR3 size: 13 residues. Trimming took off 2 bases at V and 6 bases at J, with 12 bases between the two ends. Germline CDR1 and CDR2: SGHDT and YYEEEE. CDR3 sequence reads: CASSFGDLGEQYF. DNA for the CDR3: TGTGCCAGCAGCTTTGGGGACTTGGGCGAGCAGTACTTC.

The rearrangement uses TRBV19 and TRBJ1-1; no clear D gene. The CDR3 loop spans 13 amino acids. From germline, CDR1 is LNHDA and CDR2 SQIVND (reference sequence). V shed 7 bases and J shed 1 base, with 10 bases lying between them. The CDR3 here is CASKVLANTEAFF. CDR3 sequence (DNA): TGTGCCAGTAAAGTGTTAGCGAACACTGAAGCTTTCTTT.

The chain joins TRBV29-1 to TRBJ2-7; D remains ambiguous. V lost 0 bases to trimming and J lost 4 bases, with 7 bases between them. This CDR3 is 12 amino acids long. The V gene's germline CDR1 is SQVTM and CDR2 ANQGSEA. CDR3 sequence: CSVEDHRYEQYF. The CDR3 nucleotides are TGCAGCGTTGAAGATCACAGATACGAGCAGTACTTC.

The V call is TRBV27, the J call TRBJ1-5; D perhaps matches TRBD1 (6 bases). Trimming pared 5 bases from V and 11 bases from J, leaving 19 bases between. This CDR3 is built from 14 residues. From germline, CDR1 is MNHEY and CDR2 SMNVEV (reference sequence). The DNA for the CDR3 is TGTGCCAGCAGTCAACGGACAGACGGTTTAGCCCAGCATTTT. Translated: CASSQRTDGLAQHF.

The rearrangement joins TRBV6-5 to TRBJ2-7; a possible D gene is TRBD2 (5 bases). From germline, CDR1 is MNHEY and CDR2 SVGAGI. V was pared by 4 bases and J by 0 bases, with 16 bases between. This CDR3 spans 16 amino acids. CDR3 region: CASSSWELAYSYEQYF. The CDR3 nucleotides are TGTGCCAGCAGTTCCTGGGAGTTAGCGTACTCCTACGAGCAGTACTTC.

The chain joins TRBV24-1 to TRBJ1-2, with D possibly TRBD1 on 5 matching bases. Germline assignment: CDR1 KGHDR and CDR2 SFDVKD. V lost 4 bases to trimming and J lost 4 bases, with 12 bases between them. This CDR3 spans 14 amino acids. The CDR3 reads CATSDPLGGYGYTF. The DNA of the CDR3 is TGTGCCACCAGTGACCCCCTGGGGGGCTATGGCTACACCTTC.

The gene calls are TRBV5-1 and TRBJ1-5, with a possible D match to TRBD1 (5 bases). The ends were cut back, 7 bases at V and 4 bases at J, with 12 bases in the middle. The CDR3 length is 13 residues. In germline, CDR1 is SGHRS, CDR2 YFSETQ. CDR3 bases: TGCGCCAGCCGGCGGGGGGATAATCAGCCCCAGCATTTT. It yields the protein CASRRGDNQPQHF.

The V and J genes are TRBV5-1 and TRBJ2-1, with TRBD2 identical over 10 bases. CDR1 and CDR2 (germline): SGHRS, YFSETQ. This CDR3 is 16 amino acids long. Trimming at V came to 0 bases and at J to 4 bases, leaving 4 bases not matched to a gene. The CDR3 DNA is TGCGCCAGCAGCTTGGCCTCGACTAGCGGGTACAATGAGCAGTTCTTC. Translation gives CASSLASTSGYNEQFF.

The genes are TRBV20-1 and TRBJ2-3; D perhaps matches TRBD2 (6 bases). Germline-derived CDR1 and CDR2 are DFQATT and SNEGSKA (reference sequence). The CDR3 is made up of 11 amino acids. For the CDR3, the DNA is TGCAGCCCACTCGGGAGCGTTACGCAGTATTTT. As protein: CSPLGSVTQYF.

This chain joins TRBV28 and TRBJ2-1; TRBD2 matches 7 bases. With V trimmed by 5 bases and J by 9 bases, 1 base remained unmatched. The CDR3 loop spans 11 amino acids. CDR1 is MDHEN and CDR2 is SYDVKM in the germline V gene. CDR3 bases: TGTGCCAGCAGTATAGCGGGTGAGCAGTTCTTC. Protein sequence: CASSIAGEQFF. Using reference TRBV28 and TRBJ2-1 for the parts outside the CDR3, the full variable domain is DVKVTQSSRYLVKRTGEKVFLECVQDMDHENMFWYRQDPGLGLRLIYFSYDVKMKEKGDIPEGYSVSREKKERFSLILESASTNQTSMYLCASSIAGEQFFGPGTRLTVL.